The 3 T cell receptor beta chains presented below share a single source sample, sequenced in a study of HIV-infected patients and healthy controls. Reverse transcription used 450 to 650 ng RNA and constant-region primers for alpha and beta. Alpha and beta chain libraries were made separately by chain-specific third strand synthesis with multiplexing indices. MiXCR, applied by TCRdb to the 5' RACE reads, yields one record per CDR3 protein. The sample lists roughly 20,000 distinct CDR3 sequences, roughly a tenth occurring once. All unsorted peripheral T cells were captured because whole blood was used without fractionation. The sample consisted of blood. All receptors come from an adult in good health.

This clonotype has ten or more counts. This sequence joins TRBV9 and TRBJ2-3; D tentatively fits TRBD1 or TRBD2 (5 bases each). CDR1 is SGDLS and CDR2 is YYNGEE in the germline V gene. The CDR3 contains 15 residues. Trimming left V 5 bases short and J 4 bases short, with 17 bases between. The CDR3 nucleotides read TGTGCCAGCAGTGCCGGGACCTCCAAGGCAGATACGCAGTATTTT. It is translated as CASSAGTSKADTQYF.

The chain recombines TRBV24-1 with TRBJ2-5; TRBD1 is a possible D gene (6 bases). Deletions cut 3 bases from V and 1 base from J, with 8 bases between. Germline V gene sequence: CDR1 KGHDR, CDR2 SFDVKD. The CDR3 loop spans 14 amino acids. DNA of the CDR3: TGTGCCACCAGTGATACAGGGACCCAAGAGACCCAGTACTTC. It specifies CATSDTGTQETQYF.

This clonotype was seen more than once but under ten times. The chain has TRBV7-9 and TRBJ2-1, with 9 bases identical to TRBD2. The CDR3 is made up of 16 amino acids. Germline V gene data show CDR1 as SEHNR and CDR2 as FQNEAQ (reference sequence). V shed 1 base and J 3 bases; nucleotides not matched to a gene: 4. CDR3 protein: CASSLGASGDYNEQFF. As DNA, the CDR3 is TGTGCCAGCAGCTTAGGAGCTAGCGGGGACTACAATGAGCAGTTCTTC. The complete variable domain, with remaining parts taken from reference TRBV7-9 and TRBJ2-1, reads DTGVSQNPRHKITKRGQNVTFRCDPISEHNRLYWYRQTLGQGPEFLTYFQNEAQLEKSRLLSDRFSAERPKGSFSTLEIQRTEQGDSAMYLCASSLGASGDYNEQFFGPGTRLTVL.